These 14 T cell receptor beta chains were all obtained from the same sample, sequenced in a study of blood T cell repertoires in COVID-19. Measured with immunoSEQ multiplex PCR; TCRdb has only the in-frame clones, and not every one. The table records around 110,000 clones, more than 80% of them present only once. The sequenced sample was peripheral blood. These receptors were obtained from a woman aged 60 to 75 with acute or convalescent COVID-19.

The genes are TRBV19 and TRBJ2-7; 9 nucleotides line up with TRBD1. The CDR3 spans 16 residues. The ends lost 3 bases at V and 7 bases at J; junction bases unmatched: 13. Germline values: CDR1 LNHDA, CDR2 SQIVND (reference sequence). CDR3 DNA: TGTGCCAGTAGTATCAGATCCCCGGGACAGGGCAAGGAGCAGTACTTC. Translating gives CASSIRSPGQGKEQYF.

The chain joins TRBV6-5 to TRBJ2-7; 7 bases are shared with TRBD2. The CDR3 extends over 12 amino acids. With V trimmed by 7 bases and J by 6 bases, 6 bases remained unmatched. Germline CDR1 and CDR2: MNHEY and SVGAGI. The CDR3 loop reads CASTTLAAEQYF. The CDR3 region has the DNA TGTGCCAGCACCACCCTAGCGGCCGAGCAGTACTTC.

The genes are TRBV27 and TRBJ1-1, with 10 bases aligning to TRBD1. V dropped 8 bases and J dropped 3; count of bases not matched to a gene: 12. The CDR3 spans 16 residues. Germline V CDR1 and CDR2: MNHEY, SMNVEV (reference sequence). CDR3 nucleotide sequence: TGTGCCAGCCGGGGGAGGGGCGGACAGGGGGACACTGAAGCTTTCTTT. Protein: CASRGRGGQGDTEAFF.

This CDR3 is CASSKGQIYEQYF. The CDR3 DNA is TGTGCCAGCAGCAAGGGACAAATCTACGAGCAGTACTTC. This chain joins TRBV12-3 or TRBV12-4 and TRBJ2-7; weak D call: TRBD1 (6 bases). The CDR3 is made up of 13 amino acids. V gave up 6 bases and J gave up 3 bases, with 12 bases separating them.

The chain recombines TRBV5-4 with TRBJ2-7, with 8 bases lining up with TRBD2. The CDR3 has 14 amino acids. The germline CDR1 and CDR2 sequences are SGHNT and YYREEE (reference sequence). The ends lost 3 bases at V and 5 bases at J; junction bases unmatched: 7. The CDR3 DNA is TGTGCCAGCAGCTCTCGGGGGGGCTGGGACGAGCAGTACTTC. Its translation: CASSSRGGWDEQYF.

The chain is built from TRBV6-6 and TRBJ1-2, with 7 bases matching TRBD1. The germline CDR1 and CDR2 sequences are MNHNY and SVGAGI (reference sequence). This CDR3 has 12 amino acids. J gave up 6 bases and V 6 bases, and 4 bases lay outside the gene matches. CDR3 DNA: TGTGCCAGCAGCCCTACAGGGGATGGCTACACCTTC. Protein: CASSPTGDGYTF.

The gene calls are TRBV4-1 and TRBJ1-2, with a weak D call TRBD1 (6 bases). V lost 2 bases, J lost 1 base, and 14 bases lay in between. The germline gives CDR1 MGHRA, CDR2 YSYEKL. The length of the CDR3 is 16 residues. The chain's CDR3 is CASSQPRGGGNYGYTF. The DNA of the CDR3 is TGCGCCAGCAGCCAACCGAGGGGAGGGGGTAACTATGGCTACACCTTC.

This clone has only one observation. V usage is TRBV5-8 and J usage is TRBJ2-3; D is unresolved. This CDR3 has 14 amino acids. Germline V gene lookup returns CDR1 SGHTS and CDR2 YDEGEE. With 6 bases removed from V and 0 bases from J, the gap between germline ends came to 11 bases. CDR3 coding DNA: TGTGCCAGCATCCGGAGTCCCAGCACAGATACGCAGTATTTT. Its translation is CASIRSPSTDTQYF.

This clone appeared once. V is TRBV5-1 and J is TRBJ2-5; 7 bases match TRBD2. CDR1 is SGHRS, CDR2 YFSETQ, per germline. Trimming cost V 2 bases and J 4 bases; bases outside gene matches: 8. The CDR3 extends over 15 amino acids. The CDR3 DNA follows: TGCGCCAGCAGCTTCCTGGCGGGGGTTGTAGAGACCCAGTACTTC. This sequence encodes CASSFLAGVVETQYF.

The rearrangement links TRBV10-3 to TRBJ2-3; 7 bases fit TRBD2. Germline V gene lookup returns CDR1 ENHRY and CDR2 SYGVKD. This CDR3 has 14 amino acids. The V segment lost 5 bases and the J segment 1 base; nucleotides outside the gene matches: 3. CDR3 region: CAISLTSGTDTQYF. The CDR3 region has the DNA TGTGCCATCAGTCTTACTAGCGGCACAGATACGCAGTATTTT.

The chain employs TRBV3-1 (or the pseudogene TRBV3-2) and TRBJ2-1; the D gene is possibly TRBD1 (7 bases). The CDR3 sequence is 15 residues long. V was cut by 4 bases and J by 8 bases, with 18 bases left in between. From germline, CDR1 is LGHDT and CDR2 YNNKEL (reference sequence). DNA for the CDR3: TGTGCCAGCAGCCTCGGGGGACAGTATGTCGATGAGCAGTTCTTC. It encodes CASSLGGQYVDEQFF.

The rearrangement joins TRBV28 to TRBJ2-1; 8 bases align to TRBD2. Looked up from germline, CDR1 is MDHEN and CDR2 is SYDVKM. CDR3 length: 13 residues. Germline trimming cut 5 bases from V and 9 bases from J; bases unmatched to any gene: 6. The CDR3 here is CASSPGTRGEQFF. For the CDR3, the DNA is TGTGCCAGCAGTCCTGGGACTAGAGGTGAGCAGTTCTTC.

This rearrangement joins TRBV6-5 to TRBJ1-5; TRBD1 aligns across 8 bases. V lost 5 bases to trimming and J lost 2 bases; unmatched junction nucleotides: 5. The V gene's germline CDR1 is MNHEY and CDR2 SVGAGI. The CDR3 sequence is 15 residues long. The CDR3 DNA is TGTGCCAGCAGTCAAAAACAGGGGGGCAATCAGCCCCAGCATTTT. This translates into CASSQKQGGNQPQHF.

The V and J genes are TRBV6-6 and TRBJ1-5, with D possibly matching TRBD1 (5 bases). V dropped 6 bases and J dropped 2 bases, with 14 bases sitting between them. Germline V CDR1 and CDR2: MNHNY, SVGAGI (reference sequence). The CDR3 has 15 amino acids. In DNA, the CDR3 is TGTGCCAGCAGCGAGCAACCGGGGGGCAATCAGCCCCAGCATTTT. It specifies CASSEQPGGNQPQHF.